This TCR beta chain was sequenced in a study of blood T cell repertoires in COVID-19. This clone was observed once. Germline V gene data show CDR1 as SGHAT and CDR2 as FQNNGV. Germline trimming cut 1 base from V and 9 bases from J; bases unmatched to any gene: 11. The CDR3 spans 15 residues. The table came from immunoSEQ multiplex PCR; TCRdb's copy has only in-frame clones and leaves some out. The sample includes some 160,000 clones, around 89% of them seen just once. Sequencing input: peripheral blood. V gene TRBV11-2 combines with J gene TRBJ2-7; TRBD1 matches 8 bases. This receptor was obtained from a man aged 60 to 75 with acute or convalescent COVID-19. CDR3 region: CASSLGGQGHGAQYF. CDR3 bases: TGTGCCAGCAGCTTAGGAGGACAGGGACACGGCGCGCAGTACTTC. The full variable domain, rest sourced from reference TRBV11-2 and TRBJ2-7, is EAGVAQSPRYKIIEKRQSVAFWCNPISGHATLYWYQQILGQGPKLLIQFQNNGVVDDSQLPKDRFSAERLKGVDSTLKIQPAKLEDSAVYLCASSLGGQGHGAQYFGPGTRLTVT.